Following are 5 T cell receptor beta chains from one sample sequenced in a study of blood T cell repertoires in COVID-19 (dated by TCRdb to about 2020). Libraries came from the immunoSEQ multiplex PCR assay. Not all clones reach the TCRdb copy of this immuneACCESS table, which keeps in-frame sequences only. Checked studies attribute under half of the gap to unresolved V genes and leave the rest unexplained. The sample table holds 200,000 to 250,000 clones, of which around 87% were seen once. Together, the top ten hold about 10% of the sample. Sequenced: peripheral blood. All receptors derive from a woman between 50 and 59 years old with COVID-19, enrolled during active disease.

The count of this clone is one. The chain carries TRBV2 and TRBJ2-7; a weak D match, TRBD2 (5 bases). The germline CDR1 and CDR2 sequences are SNHLY and FYNNEI. The CDR3 sequence is 13 residues long. Trimming cost V 10 bases and J 2 bases, with 15 bases left between them. The CDR3 DNA is TGTGCCACCCGGGATTACGGCGCCTACGAGCAGTACGTC. Encoded protein: CATRDYGAYEQYV.

The chain carries TRBV7-3 and TRBJ2-1, with D tentatively TRBD2 (6 bases). Germline CDR1 is SGHTA and CDR2 is FQGTGA. The V end was cut by 3 bases, the J end by 9 bases, with 9 bases between. This CDR3 spans 12 amino acids. This CDR3 is CASSFGGAEQFF. The CDR3 nucleotides read TGTGCCAGCAGCTTCGGAGGGGCTGAGCAGTTCTTC.

The V call is TRBV6-5, the J call TRBJ1-2, with TRBD1 identical over 8 bases. The CDR3 totals 14 residues. Germline V gene data show CDR1 as MNHEY and CDR2 as SVGAGI. Trimming took 7 bases from V and 4 from J; bases not matched to a gene: 8. The CDR3 nucleotides read TGTGCCAGCAAGGGGGACAGGTCTAGCTATGGCTACACCTTC. This encodes CASKGDRSSYGYTF.

This chain uses TRBV12-3 or TRBV12-4 with TRBJ1-2, with 8 positions matching TRBD1. The CDR3 contains 13 residues. The trim removed 4 bases at V and 8 bases at J, leaving 6 bases unmatched. The CDR3 nucleotides read TGTGCCAGCAGTTACCGGGGACAGGAAGGCTACACCTTC. Translation: CASSYRGQEGYTF.

V is TRBV28 and J is TRBJ1-2; a weak D match, TRBD1 (6 bases). Germline assignment: CDR1 MDHEN and CDR2 SYDVKM. CDR3 size: 14 residues. V lost 5 bases to trimming and J lost 8 bases, with 18 bases between them. CDR3 in amino acids: CASSPSWGGQGYTF. The CDR3 DNA reads TGTGCCAGCAGTCCCTCATGGGGGGGACAAGGCTACACCTTC.